Listed here are 18 T cell receptor beta chains from one sample, sequenced in a study of T cells in Graves' hyperthyroidism and ophthalmopathy. Amplification of TCR beta CDR3 regions used RNA as the template. A first-round RT-PCR of the TCR CDR3 used the HTBI primer set. MiXCR, run by TCRdb on the multiplex PCR reads, gives a single entry per CDR3 protein. Among hundreds of thousands of distinct CDR3 sequences, less than 15% were seen once, and the ten largest hold roughly 8.3%. Sequencing was done on a sample of blood. All receptors derive from a woman younger than 30 with Graves' hyperthyroidism.

This clonotype has at least ten counts. V gene TRBV6-5 combines with J gene TRBJ2-2; the D gene is possibly TRBD1 (5 bases). The CDR3 extends over 14 amino acids. The V end lost 2 bases, the J end lost 5 bases, and 9 bases lay between the germline ends. Per the germline V gene, CDR1 is MNHEY and CDR2 is SVGAGI. CDR3 sequence: CASSYMGRTGELFF. The CDR3 DNA reads TGTGCCAGCAGTTACATGGGGCGAACCGGGGAGCTGTTTTTT.

This clonotype was seen ten or more times. The genes are TRBV30 and TRBJ2-5, with D perhaps given as TRBD1 or TRBD2 (6 bases each). V dropped 2 bases and J dropped 5 bases, with 15 bases sitting between them. The CDR3 contains 14 residues. Germline loops: CDR1 GTSNPN, CDR2 SVGIG (reference sequence). The CDR3 DNA sequence: TGTGCCTGGAGTCCGACTATAGGGGGGGAGACCCAGTACTTC. It is translated as CAWSPTIGGETQYF.

At least ten counts were recorded for this clonotype. The chain links TRBV6-9 to TRBJ1-5, with D possibly being TRBD1 (5 bases). The CDR3 runs 14 residues. CDR1 and CDR2 (germline): MNHGY, SVAAGI. The ends were cut back, 6 bases at V and 4 bases at J, with 13 bases in the middle. In nucleotides, the CDR3 is TGTGCCAGCAGGGGACGGGTACCGAATCAGCCCCAGCATTTT. It codes for CASRGRVPNQPQHF.

This clonotype was detected many times. J is TRBJ2-1 and V is TRBV10-3; D perhaps matches TRBD2 (5 bases). Germline CDR1 is ENHRY and CDR2 is SYGVKD. The CDR3 sequence is 12 residues long. The V gene lost 2 bases and the J gene lost 6 bases, with 5 bases spanning the gap. The CDR3, as DNA: TGTGCCATCAGTGAGGAGGGCAATGAGCAGTTCTTC. This translates into CAISEEGNEQFF.

This clonotype showed up just a few times. This chain connects TRBV11-2 to TRBJ2-7; D gene ambiguous. The CDR3 loop spans 13 amino acids. V was cut by 7 bases and J by 1 base, with 11 bases left in between. Germline V gene data show CDR1 as SGHAT and CDR2 as FQNNGV. CDR3 protein: CASTRDVSYEQYF. The DNA of the CDR3 is TGTGCCAGCACAAGGGATGTTTCCTACGAGCAGTACTTC.

This clonotype has a handful of counts. The chain carries TRBV3-1 and TRBJ2-4, with a possible D match to TRBD1 (5 bases). CDR3 length: 12 residues. From germline, CDR1 is LGHDT and CDR2 YNNKEL (reference sequence). Trimming removed 5 bases from V and 8 bases from J, with 10 bases in between. The CDR3 is CASSRGWDIQYF. Here the CDR3 DNA reads TGTGCCAGCAGCAGGGGTTGGGACATTCAGTACTTC.

The table lists this clonotype with a few counts. This chain uses TRBV5-1 with TRBJ2-2; D ambiguous. CDR1 SGHRS and CDR2 YFSETQ come from the germline V gene. The V end lost 2 bases, the J end lost 7 bases, and 15 bases lay between the germline ends. The CDR3 spans 15 residues. For the CDR3, the DNA is TGCGCCAGCAGCTTAGTCGGCCGTTCCGACGGGGAGCTGTTTTTT. Amino acid sequence: CASSLVGRSDGELFF.

Many counts were recorded for this clonotype. The chain uses TRBV20-1 and TRBJ2-3; a possible D gene is TRBD1 (6 bases). V dropped 5 bases and J dropped 2 bases, with 11 bases sitting between them. From germline, CDR1 is DFQATT and CDR2 SNEGSKA (reference sequence). The CDR3 loop spans 13 amino acids. The CDR3 DNA follows: TGCAGTGCTGAGACAGGAGACACAGATACGCAGTATTTT. It is translated as CSAETGDTDTQYF.

This clonotype has at least ten counts. V is TRBV5-1 and J is TRBJ2-3; TRBD1 agrees at 9 bases. This CDR3 comprises 15 residues. V shed 3 bases and J 2 bases; nucleotides not matched to a gene: 4. Germline CDR1 is SGHRS and CDR2 is YFSETQ. The CDR3 DNA follows: TGCGCCAGCAGCTCGGGACAGGGAAACACAGATACGCAGTATTTT. Translating it yields CASSSGQGNTDTQYF.

This clonotype was counted many times. The CDR3 sequence is CASSPRGDSSYEQYF. In DNA, the CDR3 is TGTGCCAGCAGTCCCAGGGGGGACAGCTCCTACGAGCAGTACTTC. The chain uses TRBV7-2 and TRBJ2-7; D is perhaps TRBD1 (7 bases). V gave up 6 bases and J gave up 0 bases, with 15 bases separating them. Per germline, CDR1 SGHTA and CDR2 FQGNSA. This CDR3 has 15 residues.

This clonotype was counted many times. V usage is TRBV7-9 and J usage is TRBJ2-7; tentatively, D is TRBD1 (5 bases). The CDR3 covers 15 residues. The V gene's germline CDR1 is SEHNR and CDR2 FQNEAQ (reference sequence). Trimming left V 5 bases short and J 1 base short, with 15 bases between. CDR3 sequence (DNA): TGTGCCAGCAGCCAGGGAAAAGACACGTCCTACGAGCAGTACTTC. The encoded protein is CASSQGKDTSYEQYF.

This clonotype was counted ten times or more. The V gene is TRBV28, the J gene TRBJ2-1, with a tentative D call TRBD2 (7 bases). The germline CDR1 and CDR2 sequences are MDHEN and SYDVKM. CDR3 size: 16 residues. Trimming removed 5 bases from V and 7 bases from J, with 21 bases in between. The chain's CDR3 is CASSLPYAGAGNEQFF. Written as DNA, the CDR3 is TGTGCCAGCAGTCTCCCCTATGCGGGGGCAGGTAATGAGCAGTTCTTC.

This clonotype was counted a few times. The genes are TRBV19 and TRBJ2-5, with TRBD1 as a possible D gene (5 bases). V shed 3 bases and J shed 2 bases, with 7 bases lying between them. CDR3 length equals 13 residues. Germline assignment: CDR1 LNHDA and CDR2 SQIVND (reference sequence). The CDR3 bases are TGTGCCAGTAGTATCGACAGTCAAGAGACCCAGTACTTC. Protein product: CASSIDSQETQYF.

This clonotype was detected many times. J is TRBJ2-1 and V is TRBV2, with TRBD2 matching 12 bases. This CDR3 region has 15 residues. The germline V gene encodes CDR1 SNHLY and CDR2 FYNNEI. V was clipped by 8 bases and J by 4 bases; unmatched bases: 6. The CDR3 spells CASPLAGGIYNEQFF. The CDR3 DNA reads TGTGCCAGCCCCCTAGCGGGAGGGATTTACAATGAGCAGTTCTTC. Based on the CDR3 plus reference TRBV2 and TRBJ2-1, the full variable domain is EPEVTQTPSHQVTQMGQEVILRCVPISNHLYFYWYRQILGQKVEFLVSFYNNEISEKSEIFDDQFSVERPDGSNFTLKIRSTKLEDSAMYFCASPLAGGIYNEQFFGPGTRLTVL.

This clonotype was seen only a few times. The chain links TRBV10-3 to TRBJ1-6; D might be TRBD1 (5 bases). This CDR3 has 13 amino acids. Germline CDR1 is ENHRY and CDR2 is SYGVKD. V was pared by 6 bases and J by 5 bases, with 8 bases between. CDR3 sequence (DNA): TGTGCCATCAGGGGACCAGATAATTCACCCCTCCACTTT. It specifies CAIRGPDNSPLHF.

For this clonotype: This may be a read error, as it is one base from a much larger clone. In DNA, the CDR3 is TGCAGTGCTAGAGGGATCCGGGAGGTCTCCTACGAGCAGTACTTC. Translated: CSARGIREVSYEQYF. The genes are TRBV20-1 and TRBJ2-7; 7 bases map to TRBD2. Losses at the gene ends were 1 base for V and 0 bases for J; bases not matched to a gene: 6. Germline values: CDR1 DFQATT, CDR2 SNEGSKA (reference sequence). The CDR3 extends over 15 amino acids.

This clonotype was counted a few times. This chain uses TRBV6-1 with TRBJ1-1; 7 nucleotides agree with TRBD1. With 11 bases clipped from V and 0 bases from J, the junction kept 9 bases outside the gene matches. Germline V lookup: CDR1 MNHNS, CDR2 SASEGT. The CDR3 covers 14 residues. The CDR3 bases are TGTGCCTCTAAAGGGGGCTCCTTGAACACTGAAGCTTTCTTT. Protein sequence: CASKGGSLNTEAFF.

The table lists this clonotype with many counts. The chain recombines TRBV7-3 with TRBJ1-1; 7 bases align to TRBD1. Germline assignment: CDR1 SGHTA and CDR2 FQGTGA. Losses at the gene ends were 1 base for V and 0 bases for J; bases not matched to a gene: 11. The CDR3 consists of 18 residues. In DNA form, the CDR3 reads TGTGCCAGCAGCTTAAGTAGCAGGGGGGGGGCCATGAACACTGAAGCTTTCTTT. It yields the protein CASSLSSRGGAMNTEAFF.